These T cell receptor beta chains were read from a single sample in a study of cytomegalovirus exposure and HLA in healthy donors. Produced via immunoSEQ multiplex PCR; TCRdb's table is partial and in-frame only. The sample yields some 110,000 clones, about 91% seen once. Material for sequencing was PBMCs. The receptors derive from a man aged 18-30 years in good health and CMV-seronegative. Each CDR3 is given with its conserved first and last residue. The D gene is left open where the match is weak. A row's size may be missing; if present it is once, few, many or a size class.

V gene: TRBV19
J gene: TRBJ1-4
clone size: NA
D gene: TRBD1
CDR3 DNA: TGTGCCAGTAGCTGGGGGACAGGGGGCGAAAAACTGTTTTTT
CDR3 protein: CASSWGTGGEKLFF

V gene: TRBV28
J gene: TRBJ2-7
clone size: once
D gene: NA
CDR3 DNA: TGTGCCAGCAGCCGGCCGACAGGACGGAAGCAGTACTTC
CDR3 protein: CASSRPTGRKQYF

V gene: TRBV5-1
J gene: TRBJ1-1
clone size: NA
D gene: NA
CDR3 DNA: TGCGCCAGCAGCTTGGGAGGGCACAGGAACACTGAAGCTTTCTTT
CDR3 protein: CASSLGGHRNTEAFF

V gene: TRBV5-1
J gene: TRBJ2-1
clone size: NA
D gene: TRBD2
CDR3 DNA: TGCGCCAGCAGCACCGGGACTAGTTTCGGTGAGCAGTTCTTC
CDR3 protein: CASSTGTSFGEQFF

V gene: TRBV7-2
J gene: TRBJ1-1
clone size: NA
D gene: NA
CDR3 DNA: TGTGCCAGCAGCTTAGATGGGGGAGGGACTGAAGCTTTCTTT
CDR3 protein: CASSLDGGGTEAFF

V gene: TRBV7-2
J gene: TRBJ1-1
clone size: NA
D gene: TRBD1
CDR3 DNA: TGTGCCAGCAGCTTAGACACAGGGGGCTACACTGAAGCTTTCTTT
CDR3 protein: CASSLDTGGYTEAFF

V gene: TRBV7-2
J gene: TRBJ2-7
clone size: NA
D gene: TRBD2
CDR3 DNA: TGTGCCAGCAGCGTGGGACTAGCGGGGGGGGAGCAGTACTTC
CDR3 protein: CASSVGLAGGEQYF

V gene: TRBV10-3
J gene: TRBJ2-3
clone size: NA
D gene: TRBD2
CDR3 DNA: TGTGCCACCCTCAGCGGGGGGGGGAGCACAGATACGCAGTATTTT
CDR3 protein: CATLSGGGSTDTQYF

V gene: TRBV7-2
J gene: TRBJ2-7
clone size: NA
D gene: NA
CDR3 DNA: TGTGCCAGCAGAGGACAGCACGAGCAGTACTTC
CDR3 protein: CASRGQHEQYF

V gene: TRBV27
J gene: TRBJ2-1
clone size: NA
D gene: NA
CDR3 DNA: TGTGCCAGCAGTCAGGACAGTTCCTACAATGAGCAGTTCTTC
CDR3 protein: CASSQDSSYNEQFF

V gene: TRBV27
J gene: TRBJ2-1
clone size: NA
D gene: TRBD2
CDR3 DNA: TGTGCCAGCAGGGGACTAGCGGGAGGTTTTGTTAATGAGCAGTTCTTC
CDR3 protein: CASRGLAGGFVNEQFF

V gene: TRBV11-3
J gene: TRBJ2-1
clone size: few
D gene: TRBD2
CDR3 DNA: TGTGCCAGCAGCTTAGACGCGGGGGGGAGCAATGAGCAGTTCTTC
CDR3 protein: CASSLDAGGSNEQFF

V gene: TRBV29-1
J gene: TRBJ2-1
clone size: NA
D gene: TRBD1
CDR3 DNA: TGCAGCGTTGACTTGACAGGGGGTCAGAATGAGCAGTTCTTC
CDR3 protein: CSVDLTGGQNEQFF

V gene: TRBV11-3
J gene: TRBJ1-1
clone size: NA
D gene: TRBD1
CDR3 DNA: TGTGCCAGCAGCTCTCGGGACAGGAACACTGAAGCTTTCTTT
CDR3 protein: CASSSRDRNTEAFF

V gene: TRBV28
J gene: TRBJ2-7
clone size: NA
D gene: TRBD2
CDR3 DNA: TGTGCCAGCAGTTTATTCTTCGGGGGAGGGCTGCCCTACGAGCAGTACTTC
CDR3 protein: CASSLFFGGGLPYEQYF

V gene: TRBV28
J gene: TRBJ1-2
clone size: few
D gene: NA
CDR3 DNA: TGTGCCAGCAACAGGGATTTTGGCTACACCTTC
CDR3 protein: CASNRDFGYTF

V gene: TRBV27
J gene: TRBJ2-7
clone size: once
D gene: NA
CDR3 DNA: TGTGCCAGCAGTTTAGACAGAAACTACGAGCAGTACTTC
CDR3 protein: CASSLDRNYEQYF

V gene: TRBV4-1
J gene: TRBJ2-6
clone size: NA
D gene: NA
CDR3 DNA: TGCGCCAGCAGCCAAGATGAGGGTACTGGGGCCAACGTCCTGACTTTC
CDR3 protein: CASSQDEGTGANVLTF

V gene: TRBV5-1
J gene: TRBJ2-5
clone size: NA
D gene: TRBD2
CDR3 DNA: TGCGCCAGCAGCCTTACGGGGGGGAACCAAGAGACCCAGTACTTC
CDR3 protein: CASSLTGGNQETQYF

V gene: TRBV4-1
J gene: TRBJ2-3
clone size: few
D gene: TRBD2
CDR3 DNA: TGCGCCAGCAGCCAAGACGCGGCGGGGGTAACTAGCACAGATACGCAGTATTTT
CDR3 protein: CASSQDAAGVTSTDTQYF

V gene: TRBV6-5
J gene: TRBJ2-5
clone size: NA
D gene: TRBD2
CDR3 DNA: TGTGCCAGCCGGACTAGCGGGACGGAGACCCAGTACTTC
CDR3 protein: CASRTSGTETQYF

V gene: TRBV28
J gene: TRBJ1-1
clone size: NA
D gene: TRBD1
CDR3 DNA: TGTGCCAACAAACCCCTCCCCGGGACAGGGTACACTGAAGCTTTCTTT
CDR3 protein: CANKPLPGTGYTEAFF

V gene: TRBV7-6
J gene: TRBJ2-3
clone size: NA
D gene: NA
CDR3 DNA: TGTGCCAGCAGCTTAAAGGGGCACACAGATACGCAGTATTTT
CDR3 protein: CASSLKGHTDTQYF

V gene: TRBV6-1
J gene: TRBJ2-1
clone size: NA
D gene: TRBD2
CDR3 DNA: TGTGCCAGCAGTGAAGCCCGGGCTAGCGGGATCGTTCGAGAGCAGTTCTTC
CDR3 protein: CASSEARASGIVREQFF

V gene: TRBV28
J gene: TRBJ2-1
clone size: NA
D gene: NA
CDR3 DNA: TGTGCCACCTCTGTCTCCTACAATGAGCAGTTCTTC
CDR3 protein: CATSVSYNEQFF

V gene: TRBV5-1
J gene: TRBJ2-5
clone size: NA
D gene: TRBD1
CDR3 DNA: TGCGCCAGCAGTTCCCCCCGGGACAGGGGGTTACAAGAGACCCAGTACTTC
CDR3 protein: CASSSPRDRGLQETQYF

V gene: TRBV5-4
J gene: TRBJ2-7
clone size: NA
D gene: TRBD2
CDR3 DNA: TGTGCCAGCAGCCCGATCCCGGGACTAGCGGGAGGCCTATACGAGCAGTACTTC
CDR3 protein: CASSPIPGLAGGLYEQYF

V gene: TRBV28
J gene: TRBJ1-2
clone size: NA
D gene: NA
CDR3 DNA: TGTGCCAGCAGTGAAACAGGGCGGTATGGCTACACCTTC
CDR3 protein: CASSETGRYGYTF

V gene: TRBV5-1
J gene: TRBJ2-7
clone size: NA
D gene: TRBD2
CDR3 DNA: TGCGCCAGCAGGAGGCGGGAGGGCCTGGACGAGCAGTACTTC
CDR3 protein: CASRRREGLDEQYF

V gene: TRBV4-1
J gene: TRBJ2-7
clone size: NA
D gene: NA
CDR3 DNA: TGCGCCAGCAGCCAAGATTTACGGGGGACGACTTACGAGCAGTACTTC
CDR3 protein: CASSQDLRGTTYEQYF

V gene: TRBV19
J gene: TRBJ1-1
clone size: NA
D gene: TRBD1
CDR3 DNA: TGTGCCAGTAAAATCGACAGGGACACTGAAGCTTTCTTT
CDR3 protein: CASKIDRDTEAFF

V gene: TRBV19
J gene: TRBJ2-7
clone size: NA
D gene: TRBD2
CDR3 DNA: TGTGCCAGTAGTATCGGGCGGGGGGGCTACGAGCAGTACTTC
CDR3 protein: CASSIGRGGYEQYF

V gene: TRBV11-3
J gene: TRBJ2-1
clone size: NA
D gene: NA
CDR3 DNA: TGTGCCAGCCGGAGGGATAGCTCCTACAATGAGCAGTTCTTC
CDR3 protein: CASRRDSSYNEQFF

V gene: TRBV10-1
J gene: TRBJ2-2
clone size: once
D gene: NA
CDR3 DNA: TGCGCCAGCACAGGATACACCGGGGAGCTGTTTTTT
CDR3 protein: CASTGYTGELFF

V gene: TRBV27
J gene: TRBJ2-1
clone size: NA
D gene: NA
CDR3 DNA: TGTGCCAGCAGTTTATTCGGCAGGGCCAATGAGCAGTTCTTC
CDR3 protein: CASSLFGRANEQFF

V gene: TRBV2
J gene: TRBJ1-1
clone size: NA
D gene: TRBD1
CDR3 DNA: TGTGCCAGAAGACAGGGAGGTCCTCGGACTGAAGCTTTCTTT
CDR3 protein: CARRQGGPRTEAFF

V gene: TRBV7-8
J gene: TRBJ2-2
clone size: NA
D gene: NA
CDR3 DNA: TGTGCCAGCACAGGACTAATTAACGCCGGGGAGCTGTTTTTT
CDR3 protein: CASTGLINAGELFF

V gene: TRBV28
J gene: TRBJ2-5
clone size: NA
D gene: NA
CDR3 DNA: TGTGCCAGCAGCACGCCGCAGTTTGGGACCCAGTACTTC
CDR3 protein: CASSTPQFGTQYF

V gene: TRBV7-2
J gene: TRBJ1-6
clone size: NA
D gene: TRBD1
CDR3 DNA: TGTGCCAGCAGCTGGGACAGCAATTCACCCCTCCACTTT
CDR3 protein: CASSWDSNSPLHF

V gene: TRBV29-1
J gene: TRBJ2-7
clone size: NA
D gene: TRBD2
CDR3 DNA: TGCAGCGCCTGGGGGGGGTCCCTCCCCGAGCAGTACTTC
CDR3 protein: CSAWGGSLPEQYF

V gene: TRBV19
J gene: TRBJ1-5
clone size: NA
D gene: NA
CDR3 DNA: TGTGCCAGTAGTGCGCAGGTTTATAGCAATCAGCCCCAGCATTTT
CDR3 protein: CASSAQVYSNQPQHF

V gene: TRBV4-1
J gene: TRBJ2-4
clone size: NA
D gene: NA
CDR3 DNA: TGCGCCAGCAGCCAACCGACAGGTGCCAAAAACATTCAGTACTTC
CDR3 protein: CASSQPTGAKNIQYF

V gene: TRBV7-8
J gene: TRBJ2-3
clone size: NA
D gene: TRBD1
CDR3 DNA: TGTGCCAGCAGCTTAACAGGGGGCGACGGTCCGCAGTATTTT
CDR3 protein: CASSLTGGDGPQYF

V gene: TRBV2
J gene: TRBJ2-7
clone size: NA
D gene: TRBD1
CDR3 DNA: TGTGCCAGCAGGGGACAGGGCTACGAGCAGTACTTC
CDR3 protein: CASRGQGYEQYF

V gene: TRBV19
J gene: TRBJ2-7
clone size: NA
D gene: NA
CDR3 DNA: TGTGCCAGTAGTAATACGGGTGGTCCCGACGAGCAGTACTTC
CDR3 protein: CASSNTGGPDEQYF

V gene: TRBV6-5
J gene: TRBJ2-7
clone size: NA
D gene: TRBD1
CDR3 DNA: TGTGCCAGCAGTCCGGGACAGCTCCCCCGCCACGAGCAGTACTTC
CDR3 protein: CASSPGQLPRHEQYF

V gene: TRBV2
J gene: TRBJ2-5
clone size: few
D gene: NA
CDR3 DNA: TGTGCCAGCAATACAGGCCAAGAGACCCAGTACTTC
CDR3 protein: CASNTGQETQYF

V gene: TRBV5-1
J gene: TRBJ2-5
clone size: NA
D gene: TRBD2
CDR3 DNA: TGCGCCAGCAGCTTGGATGGACTAGCGGGAGTGGAGACCCAGTACTTC
CDR3 protein: CASSLDGLAGVETQYF

V gene: TRBV14
J gene: TRBJ2-2
clone size: NA
D gene: TRBD1
CDR3 DNA: TGTGCCAGCAGCCAACGAGGGGGCTTTACCGGGGAGCTGTTTTTT
CDR3 protein: CASSQRGGFTGELFF

V gene: TRBV28
J gene: TRBJ1-1
clone size: NA
D gene: NA
CDR3 DNA: TGTGCCAGCAGTTTATTGGGGCTCCAAGCTTTCTTT
CDR3 protein: CASSLLGLQAFF

V gene: TRBV4-3
J gene: TRBJ2-1
clone size: NA
D gene: TRBD2
CDR3 DNA: TGCGCCAGCAGCCAAGCGATAAGCGGGGGGCCGAACAATGAGCAGTTCTTC
CDR3 protein: CASSQAISGGPNNEQFF

V gene: TRBV4-2
J gene: TRBJ1-5
clone size: NA
D gene: TRBD1
CDR3 DNA: TGTGCCAGCAGCCAAGCCGGGACAGGGGGTTTCGATGGGAGCAATCAGCCCCAGCATTTT
CDR3 protein: CASSQAGTGGFDGSNQPQHF